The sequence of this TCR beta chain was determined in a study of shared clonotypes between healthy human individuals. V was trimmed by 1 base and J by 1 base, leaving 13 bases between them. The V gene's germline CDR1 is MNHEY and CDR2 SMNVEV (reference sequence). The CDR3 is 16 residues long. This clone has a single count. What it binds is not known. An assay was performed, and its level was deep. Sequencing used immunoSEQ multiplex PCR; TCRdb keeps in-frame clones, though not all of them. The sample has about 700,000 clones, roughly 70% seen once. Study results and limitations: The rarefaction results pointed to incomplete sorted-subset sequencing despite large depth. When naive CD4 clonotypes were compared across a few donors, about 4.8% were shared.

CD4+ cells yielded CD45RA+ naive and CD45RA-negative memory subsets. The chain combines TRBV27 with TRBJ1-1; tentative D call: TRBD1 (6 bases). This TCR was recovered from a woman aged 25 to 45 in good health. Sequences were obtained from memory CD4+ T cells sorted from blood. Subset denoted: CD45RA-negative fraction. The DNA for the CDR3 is TGTGCCAGCAGTTTATGGGGGGGGCATTCGAACACTGAAGCTTTCTTT. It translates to CASSLWGGHSNTEAFF.